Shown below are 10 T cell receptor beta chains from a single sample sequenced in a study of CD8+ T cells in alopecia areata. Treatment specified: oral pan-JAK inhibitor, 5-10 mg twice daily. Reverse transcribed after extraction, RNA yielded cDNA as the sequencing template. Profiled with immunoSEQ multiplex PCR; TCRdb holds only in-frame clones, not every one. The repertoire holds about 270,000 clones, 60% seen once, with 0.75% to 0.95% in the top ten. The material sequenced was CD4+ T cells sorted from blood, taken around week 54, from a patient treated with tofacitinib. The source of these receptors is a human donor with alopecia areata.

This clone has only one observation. CDR3 bases: TGTGCCAGCAGCCTATGGACAGGGGTAAATTCACCCCTCCACTTT. Amino acid sequence: CASSLWTGVNSPLHF. The chain joins TRBV27 to TRBJ1-6; TRBD1 aligns across 9 bases. Germline V gene lookup returns CDR1 MNHEY and CDR2 SMNVEV (reference sequence). Trimming removed 6 bases from V and 7 bases from J; junction bases left unmatched: 7. This CDR3 region has 15 residues.

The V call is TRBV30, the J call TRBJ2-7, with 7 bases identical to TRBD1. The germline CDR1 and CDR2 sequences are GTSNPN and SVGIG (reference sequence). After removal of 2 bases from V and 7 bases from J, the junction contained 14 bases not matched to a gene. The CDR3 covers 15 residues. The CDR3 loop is CAWSPIGQAHLEQYF. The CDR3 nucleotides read TGTGCCTGGAGTCCTATAGGACAGGCCCACCTAGAGCAGTACTTC. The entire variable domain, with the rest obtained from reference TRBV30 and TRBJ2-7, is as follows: SQTIHQWPATLVQPVGSPLSLECTVEGTSNPNLYWYRQAAGRGLQLLFYSVGIGQISSEVPQNLSASRPQDRQFILSSKKLLLSDSGFYLCAWSPIGQAHLEQYFGPGTRLTVT.

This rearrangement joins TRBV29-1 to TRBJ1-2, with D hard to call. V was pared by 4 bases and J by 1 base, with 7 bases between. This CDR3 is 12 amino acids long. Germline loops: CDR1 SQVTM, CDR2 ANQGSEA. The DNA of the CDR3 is TGCAGCGTTGGACCGAATAACTATGGCTACACCTTC. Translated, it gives CSVGPNNYGYTF.

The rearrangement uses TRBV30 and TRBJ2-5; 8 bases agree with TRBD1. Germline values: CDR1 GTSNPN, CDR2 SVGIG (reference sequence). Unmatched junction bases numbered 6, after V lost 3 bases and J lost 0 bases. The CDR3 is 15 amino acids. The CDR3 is CAWRRGQDYQETQYF. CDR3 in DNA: TGTGCCTGGAGGAGGGGACAGGACTACCAAGAGACCCAGTACTTC.

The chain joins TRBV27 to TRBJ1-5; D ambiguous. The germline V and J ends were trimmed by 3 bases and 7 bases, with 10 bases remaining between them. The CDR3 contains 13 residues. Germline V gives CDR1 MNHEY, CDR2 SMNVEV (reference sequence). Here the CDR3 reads CASSFTHQQPQHF. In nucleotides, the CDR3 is TGTGCCAGCAGTTTCACACATCAACAGCCCCAGCATTTT.

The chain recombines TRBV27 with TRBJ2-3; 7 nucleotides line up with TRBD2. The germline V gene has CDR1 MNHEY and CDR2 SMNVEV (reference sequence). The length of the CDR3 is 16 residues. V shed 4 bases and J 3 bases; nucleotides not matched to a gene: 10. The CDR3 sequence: CASSSLRRGLTDTQYF. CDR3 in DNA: TGTGCCAGCAGTTCCCTCAGGCGGGGGTTAACAGATACGCAGTATTTT.

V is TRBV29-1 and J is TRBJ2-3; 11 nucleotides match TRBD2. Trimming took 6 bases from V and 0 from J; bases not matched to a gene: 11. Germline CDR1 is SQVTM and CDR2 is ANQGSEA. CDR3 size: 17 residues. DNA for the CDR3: TGCAGCGTCCTCCTAGCGGGGGGACGGAAGAGCACAGATACGCAGTATTTT. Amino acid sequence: CSVLLAGGRKSTDTQYF.

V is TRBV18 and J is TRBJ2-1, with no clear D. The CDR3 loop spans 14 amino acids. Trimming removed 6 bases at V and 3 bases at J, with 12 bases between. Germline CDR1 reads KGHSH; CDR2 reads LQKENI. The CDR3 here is CASSFASDYNEQFF. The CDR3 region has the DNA TGTGCCAGCTCTTTCGCTTCGGACTACAATGAGCAGTTCTTC.

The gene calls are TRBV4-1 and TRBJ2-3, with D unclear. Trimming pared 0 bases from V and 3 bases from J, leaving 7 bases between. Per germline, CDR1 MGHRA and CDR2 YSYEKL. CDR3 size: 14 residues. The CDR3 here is CASSQDPRTDTQYF. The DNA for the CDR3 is TGCGCCAGCAGCCAAGATCCCAGAACAGATACGCAGTATTTT.

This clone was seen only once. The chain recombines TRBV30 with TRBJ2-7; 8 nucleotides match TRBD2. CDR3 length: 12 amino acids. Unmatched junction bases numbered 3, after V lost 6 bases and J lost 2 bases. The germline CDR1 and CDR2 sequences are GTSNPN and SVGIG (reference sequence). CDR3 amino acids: CACQTSAYEQYF. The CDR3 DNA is TGTGCCTGCCAGACTAGCGCCTACGAGCAGTACTTC.